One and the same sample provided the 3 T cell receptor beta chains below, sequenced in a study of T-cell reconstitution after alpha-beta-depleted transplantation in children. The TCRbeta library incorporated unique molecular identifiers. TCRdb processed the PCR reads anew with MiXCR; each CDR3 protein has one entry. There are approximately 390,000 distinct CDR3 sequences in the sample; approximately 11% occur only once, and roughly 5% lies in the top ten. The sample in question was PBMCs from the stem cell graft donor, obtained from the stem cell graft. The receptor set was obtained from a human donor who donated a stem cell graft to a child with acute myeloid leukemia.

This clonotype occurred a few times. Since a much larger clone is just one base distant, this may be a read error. In DNA, the CDR3 is TGCGCCAGCAGCGGGGCCACAGATACGCAGTATTTT. Translating gives CASSGATDTQYF. The rearrangement uses TRBV5-1 and TRBJ2-3, with D perhaps TRBD1 (5 bases). The V gene lost 4 bases and the J gene lost 2 bases, with 5 bases spanning the gap. The CDR3 loop spans 12 amino acids. The germline gives CDR1 SGHRS, CDR2 YFSETQ. Using reference TRBV5-1 and TRBJ2-3 for the parts outside the CDR3, the full variable domain is KAGVTQTPRYLIKTRGQQVTLSCSPISGHRSVSWYQQTPGQGLQFLFEYFSETQRNKGNFPGRFSGRQFSNSRSEMNVSTLELGDSALYLCASSGATDTQYFGPGTRLTVL.

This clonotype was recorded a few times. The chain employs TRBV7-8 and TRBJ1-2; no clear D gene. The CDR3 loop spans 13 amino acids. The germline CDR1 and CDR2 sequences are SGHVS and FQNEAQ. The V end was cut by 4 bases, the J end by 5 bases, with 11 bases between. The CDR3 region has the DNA TGTGCCAGCAGCTCTGATGCCTCTTATGGCTACACCTTC. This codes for CASSSDASYGYTF.

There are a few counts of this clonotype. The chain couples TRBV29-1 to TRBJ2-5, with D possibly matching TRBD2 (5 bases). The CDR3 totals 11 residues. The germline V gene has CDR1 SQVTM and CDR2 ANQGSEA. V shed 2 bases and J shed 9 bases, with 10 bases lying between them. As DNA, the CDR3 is TGCAGCGTTGAATCCGGGAACGCCCAGTACTTC. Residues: CSVESGNAQYF.